This TCR beta chain was recorded in a study of T cell repertoires in cytomegalovirus infection. About the research overall: HLA-C-restricted CMV epitopes, recently identified, and well-studied HLA-B-restricted ones were used by the study. Public TCR beta signatures marked donors with CMV infection and the matching HLA.

Study findings and constraints: In two of eight donors, the top clonotype was HLA-C-restricted CMV-specific. Cumulative frequency of public TCR beta families picked out carriers of CMV plus the relevant HLA.

This CDR3 has 15 amino acids. V lost 5 bases and J lost 5, with 16 bases in between. Germline lookup yields CDR1 SEHNR and CDR2 FQNEAQ (reference sequence). This clonotype has just a few counts. The target antigen is unknown. TCRdb fed the reads into MiXCR, producing one record per CDR3 protein. The data hold about 60,000 distinct CDR3 sequences, with around 20% observed a single time. The sequencing here drew on CD8+ T cells from cultured PBMCs, taken from culture after CMV antigen stimulation. The J gene is TRBJ2-4, the V gene TRBV7-9; D is possibly TRBD1 or TRBD2 (6 bases each). This TCR was recovered from a human donor in good health (CMV status not recorded). Some clones in this sample may be carry-over from other donors' samples. Here the CDR3 reads CASSQRGENQNIQYF. In DNA form, the CDR3 reads TGTGCCAGCAGCCAGAGGGGGGAAAACCAAAACATTCAGTACTTC.